These T cell receptor beta chains were read from a single sample in a study of beta chain features in type 1 diabetes. The assay was immunoSEQ multiplex PCR, and TCRdb's table has in-frame clones only and misses some. Here the sample spans approximately 600,000 clones, roughly an eighth being singletons. The sequenced sample was naive CD4+ T cells from blood. These receptors all stem from a man in his thirties or forties with type 1 diabetes. CDR3s include the opening cysteine and the closing phenylalanine or tryptophan. D genes are given only for firm matches. The size field is filled for only some rows; it gives once, few, many or a size class.

V,D,J,size,CDR3,DNA
TRBV7-9,.,TRBJ2-5,.,CASSPPGAGWVVETQYF,TGTGCCAGCAGCCCCCCCGGCGCGGGGTGGGTGGTAGAGACCCAGTACTTC
TRBV11-2,TRBD2,TRBJ2-3,few,CASSFRTSGGRTDTQYF,TGTGCCAGCAGCTTTCGGACTAGCGGGGGGCGCACAGATACGCAGTATTTT
TRBV5-1,.,TRBJ1-2,few,CASSSLGVAVRGYTF,TGCGCCAGCAGCTCTCTGGGAGTAGCGGTCCGTGGCTACACCTTC
TRBV11-2,TRBD1,TRBJ1-1,.,CASSRTGAGTEAFF,TGTGCCAGCAGCCGGACAGGAGCCGGGACTGAAGCTTTCTTT
TRBV4-3,.,TRBJ1-2,few,CASSQDLVTAVYGYTF,TGCGCCAGCAGCCAAGATCTAGTGACAGCTGTCTATGGCTACACCTTC
TRBV5-1,TRBD1,TRBJ2-5,few,CASSPSLPDRGLETQYF,TGCGCCAGCAGCCCCTCCCTCCCCGACAGGGGGCTCGAGACCCAGTACTTC
TRBV4-3,.,TRBJ2-5,.,CASSRGTEKETQYF,TGCGCCAGCAGCCGTGGGACGGAGAAAGAGACCCAGTACTTC
TRBV18,.,TRBJ2-7,few,CASSPSGSYEQYF,TGTGCCAGCTCACCCTCAGGATCCTACGAGCAGTACTTC
TRBV25-1,.,TRBJ2-3,.,CATEAFSTDTQYF,TGTGCCACAGAGGCCTTTAGCACAGATACGCAGTATTTT
TRBV6-6,TRBD1,TRBJ1-4,.,CASSYGQGEKLFF,TGTGCCAGCAGTTATGGACAGGGGGAAAAACTGTTTTTT
TRBV4-3,TRBD2,TRBJ2-3,.,CASSPQRGMAGTDTQYF,TGCGCCAGCAGCCCCCAGCGGGGGATGGCTGGCACAGATACGCAGTATTTT
TRBV7-6,.,TRBJ1-1,few,CASSLRQEGVNTEAFF,TGTGCCAGCAGCCTCCGCCAGGAGGGGGTGAACACTGAAGCTTTCTTT
TRBV7-7,TRBD2,TRBJ2-5,.,CASSLSGGQETQYF,TGTGCCAGCAGCCTTAGCGGGGGGCAAGAGACCCAGTACTTC
TRBV7-2,.,TRBJ2-7,.,CASSPTQITGEQYF,TGTGCCAGCAGCCCTACACAGATTACGGGGGAGCAGTACTTC
TRBV18,TRBD1,TRBJ1-1,few,CASSQTGGTEAFF,TGTGCCAGCTCACAGACAGGGGGCACTGAAGCTTTCTTT
TRBV6-1,.,TRBJ2-6,few,CASSEGAGLGGANVLTF,TGTGCCAGCAGTGAAGGTGCAGGGCTGGGCGGGGCCAACGTCCTGACTTTC
TRBV11-2,.,TRBJ2-3,.,CASSFPGADTQYF,TGTGCCAGCAGCTTCCCCGGGGCAGATACGCAGTATTTT
TRBV30,.,TRBJ1-5,few,CAWSVRGGNQPQHF,TGTGCCTGGAGTGTCCGGGGGGGCAATCAGCCCCAGCATTTT
TRBV29-1,TRBD1,TRBJ2-3,.,CSVEPPGGGPTDTQYF,TGCAGCGTTGAACCCCCAGGGGGCGGCCCCACAGATACGCAGTATTTT
TRBV19,.,TRBJ2-3,.,CASSMSGTSTDTQYF,TGTGCCAGTAGTATGTCAGGAACGAGCACAGATACGCAGTATTTT
TRBV5-6,.,TRBJ2-5,few,CASRLGSGAETQYF,TGTGCCAGCAGGTTGGGATCAGGGGCCGAGACCCAGTACTTC
TRBV30,TRBD1,TRBJ1-2,.,CAWSRDSLVVARAF,TGTGCCTGGAGTAGGGACAGTTTGGTAGTGGCTAGGGCCTTC
TRBV7-2,TRBD1,TRBJ1-2,few,CASSPRTGNGYTF,TGTGCCAGCAGCCCTCGGACAGGGAATGGCTACACCTTC
TRBV6-6,TRBD1,TRBJ2-2,few,CASAKRQGTGELFF,TGTGCCAGCGCCAAACGACAGGGGACCGGGGAGCTGTTTTTT
TRBV27,TRBD1,TRBJ1-2,.,CASAGQGDGYTF,TGTGCCAGCGCCGGACAGGGGGATGGCTACACCTTC
TRBV5-4,TRBD2,TRBJ2-1,.,CASSLTSGGYNEQFF,TGTGCCAGCAGCTTGACTAGCGGGGGGTACAATGAGCAGTTCTTC
TRBV19,.,TRBJ1-2,few,CASSMLSAANYGYTF,TGTGCCAGTAGTATGCTTTCGGCAGCTAACTATGGCTACACCTTC
TRBV7-3,.,TRBJ1-1,.,CASSRTVNTEAFF,TGTGCCAGCAGCAGAACGGTGAACACTGAAGCTTTCTTT
TRBV19,TRBD1,TRBJ2-3,.,CASKDRTDTQYF,TGTGCCAGTAAGGACAGGACAGATACGCAGTATTTT
TRBV19,.,TRBJ1-1,.,CASSMIGLSGTEAFF,TGTGCCAGTAGTATGATAGGACTGAGTGGCACTGAAGCTTTCTTT
TRBV2,.,TRBJ1-1,.,CASTLGFSYMNTEAFF,TGTGCCAGCACTTTAGGGTTCAGTTACATGAACACTGAAGCTTTCTTT
TRBV15,TRBD2,TRBJ2-7,.,CATSRASAGRGEQYF,TGTGCCACCAGCAGAGCTTCAGCAGGGAGGGGCGAGCAGTACTTC
TRBV7-6,.,TRBJ1-1,.,CASSVGTHTEAFF,TGTGCCAGCAGCGTCGGGACGCACACTGAAGCTTTCTTT
TRBV11-2,.,TRBJ2-5,few,CASSRGEFRETQYF,TGTGCCAGCAGCCGCGGGGAATTTCGAGAGACCCAGTACTTC
TRBV7-9,TRBD2,TRBJ2-1,.,CASSFSSGGYDEQFF,TGTGCCAGCAGCTTCTCTAGCGGGGGGTACGATGAGCAGTTCTTC
TRBV9,.,TRBJ1-5,.,CASNPGRGGNQPQHF,TGTGCCAGCAACCCCGGACGCGGAGGCAATCAGCCCCAGCATTTT
TRBV7-8,.,TRBJ2-1,few,CASSLNGYSYNEQFF,TGTGCCAGCAGCTTAAACGGATACTCCTACAATGAGCAGTTCTTC
TRBV2,TRBD1,TRBJ2-2,few,CASSESRKGAIPHTGELFF,TGTGCCAGCAGTGAAAGTAGGAAGGGGGCGATCCCTCACACCGGGGAGCTGTTTTTT
TRBV6-1,.,TRBJ2-3,few,CAIRKGDTQYF,TGTGCCATCCGAAAGGGCGATACGCAGTATTTT
TRBV7-7,TRBD1,TRBJ2-5,.,CASSLARQGDGETQYF,TGTGCTAGCAGCTTAGCCCGACAGGGGGACGGTGAGACCCAGTACTTC
TRBV7-7,TRBD1,TRBJ2-3,.,CASSLTGQRTDTQYF,TGTGCCAGCAGCCTCACGGGACAGCGCACAGATACGCAGTATTTT
TRBV10-3,TRBD1,TRBJ1-2,few,CAISQTGPYGYTF,TGTGCCATCAGTCAGACAGGGCCCTATGGCTACACCTTC
TRBV7-9,.,TRBJ1-3,few,CASMLASGNTIYF,TGTGCCTCGATGCTAGCCTCTGGAAACACCATATATTTT
TRBV5-1,.,TRBJ2-1,.,CASTPTLSSYNEQFF,TGCGCCAGCACTCCCACACTCAGCTCCTACAATGAGCAGTTCTTC
TRBV7-2,.,TRBJ1-2,.,CASSFQSNYGYTF,TGTGCCAGCAGCTTCCAGTCTAACTATGGCTACACCTTC
TRBV4-3,.,TRBJ1-2,.,CASSPVVNYGYTF,TGCGCCAGCAGTCCGGTGGTGAACTATGGCTACACCTTC
TRBV9,.,TRBJ2-2,.,CASSARRSGELFF,TGTGCCAGCAGCGCTAGGAGGTCCGGGGAGCTGTTTTTT
TRBV11-2,.,TRBJ2-7,.,CASSLGGFKPYEQYF,TGTGCCAGCAGCTTAGGAGGGTTCAAACCCTACGAGCAGTACTTC
TRBV7-2,.,TRBJ2-7,few,CASSPKAAATYEQYF,TGTGCCAGCAGCCCAAAGGCGGCAGCAACCTACGAGCAGTACTTC
TRBV20-1,.,TRBJ2-7,few,CSAKGSYEQYF,TGCAGTGCTAAAGGTTCCTACGAGCAGTACTTC
TRBV7-2,TRBD1,TRBJ2-7,few,CASSLLTGGAGYEQYF,TGTGCCAGCAGCTTGCTCACAGGGGGCGCCGGGTACGAGCAGTACTTC
TRBV5-1,.,TRBJ2-1,.,CASSPSPPGQFF,TGCGCCAGCAGCCCATCCCCTCCAGGGCAGTTCTTC
TRBV6-6,.,TRBJ1-1,few,CASTTGGGGFVEAFF,TGTGCCAGCACAACGGGAGGAGGGGGATTTGTTGAAGCTTTCTTT
TRBV5-6,.,TRBJ1-5,few,CASSLAGLDQPQHF,TGTGCCAGCAGCTTGGCGGGGTTAGATCAGCCCCAGCATTTT
TRBV29-1,.,TRBJ2-1,.,CSVGDGDNEQFF,TGCAGCGTTGGGGACGGAGACAATGAGCAGTTCTTC